This entry lists 13 T cell receptor beta chains sequenced from one sample in a study of shared clonotypes between healthy human individuals. Positive CCR7 selection of CD45RO-negative cells yielded the naive CD8 cells, and terminally differentiated effector memory CD45RA+ cells were excluded. Sequencing was performed with immunoSEQ multiplex PCR; in TCRdb, only in-frame clones are kept and a portion is missing. Of approximately 810,000 clones in the sample, 92% were seen once. Sequenced sample: naive CD8+ T cells sorted from blood. The receptors were sampled from a man under 40 in good health.

The CDR3 protein is CASSGQGVTDTQYF. As DNA, the CDR3 is TGTGCCAGCAGCGGACAGGGTGTAACAGATACGCAGTATTTT. V usage is TRBV6-5 and J usage is TRBJ2-3; TRBD1 aligns across 8 bases. The germline V gene encodes CDR1 MNHEY and CDR2 SVGAGI. The CDR3 is made up of 14 amino acids. Trimming took 6 bases from V and 3 from J; bases not matched to a gene: 5.

The J gene is TRBJ2-7, the V gene TRBV28, with a weak D call TRBD1 (6 bases). The length of the CDR3 is 14 residues. Germline V gene data show CDR1 as MDHEN and CDR2 as SYDVKM. V lost 6 bases and J 0 bases, leaving 12 bases between the germline ends. The CDR3: CASRPTGNSYEQYF. The CDR3 bases are TGTGCCAGCAGACCGACAGGAAACTCCTACGAGCAGTACTTC.

V is TRBV4-1 and J is TRBJ2-7; tentatively, D is TRBD1 (6 bases). V was pared by 0 bases and J by 6 bases, with 12 bases between. This CDR3 is built from 14 residues. The germline V gene has CDR1 MGHRA and CDR2 YSYEKL. CDR3 amino acids: CASSQEQGFGEQYF. As DNA, the CDR3 is TGCGCCAGCAGCCAAGAGCAGGGGTTTGGCGAGCAGTACTTC.

J is TRBJ2-1 and V is TRBV9, with 8 bases fitting TRBD2. The V segment lost 3 bases and the J segment 2 bases; nucleotides outside the gene matches: 4. Germline V gene lookup returns CDR1 SGDLS and CDR2 YYNGEE. This CDR3 region has 15 residues. The CDR3 here is CASSAGLAAYNEQFF. Here the CDR3 DNA reads TGTGCCAGCAGCGCCGGACTAGCAGCCTACAATGAGCAGTTCTTC.

This chain uses TRBV7-9 with TRBJ2-7; 11 bases map to TRBD2. CDR3 size: 15 residues. The J segment lost 4 bases and the V segment lost 5 bases, leaving 7 bases of the junction unmatched. CDR1 and CDR2 (germline): SEHNR, FQNEAQ (reference sequence). The CDR3 protein is CASSQVGTSGYEQYF. The CDR3 region has the DNA TGTGCCAGCAGCCAAGTGGGGACTAGCGGTTACGAGCAGTACTTC.

As for this clone: Other DNA sequences of this sample code for an identical CDR3. The V gene is TRBV5-4, the J gene TRBJ2-7; D unresolved. This CDR3 has 12 residues. The germline V gene encodes CDR1 SGHNT and CDR2 YYREEE (reference sequence). V lost 3 bases and J 4 bases, leaving 8 bases between the germline ends. This chain's CDR3 is CASSSGSYEQYF. The CDR3 DNA reads TGTGCCAGCAGCTCGGGCAGTTACGAGCAGTACTTC.

The chain couples TRBV10-3 to TRBJ2-5, with D tentatively TRBD2 (6 bases). The CDR3 is made up of 17 amino acids. Trimming shortened V by 2 bases and J by 0 bases, and 16 bases separated the two germline ends. Germline-derived CDR1 and CDR2 are ENHRY and SYGVKD. Here the CDR3 reads CAISEEIAERYQETQYF. In nucleotides, the CDR3 is TGTGCCATCAGTGAGGAGATAGCGGAGCGGTACCAAGAGACCCAGTACTTC.

The chain links TRBV7-9 to TRBJ2-1; a weak D match, TRBD2 (6 bases). With 4 bases removed from V and 7 bases from J, the gap between germline ends came to 17 bases. Germline V gives CDR1 SEHNR, CDR2 FQNEAQ (reference sequence). The CDR3 has 15 amino acids. For the CDR3, the DNA is TGTGCCAGCAGCTATTTTGGCGGGACCGGAAATGAGCAGTTCTTC. It specifies CASSYFGGTGNEQFF. The variable domain in full, completed from reference TRBV7-9 and TRBJ2-1, reads DTGVSQNPRHKITKRGQNVTFRCDPISEHNRLYWYRQTLGQGPEFLTYFQNEAQLEKSRLLSDRFSAERPKGSFSTLEIQRTEQGDSAMYLCASSYFGGTGNEQFFGPGTRLTVL.

The CDR3 spells CASTNPAGYYGYTF. Written as DNA, the CDR3 is TGTGCCAGCACCAACCCCGCTGGATACTATGGCTACACCTTC. The rearrangement uses TRBV28 and TRBJ1-2; unclear D gene. Looked up from germline, CDR1 is MDHEN and CDR2 is SYDVKM. This CDR3 is built from 14 residues. V lost 7 bases and J 3 bases, leaving 15 bases between the germline ends.

The V and J genes are TRBV7-6 and TRBJ2-1; maybe TRBD1 (6 bases). Germline CDR1 and CDR2: SGHVS and FNYEAQ. This CDR3 contains 14 residues. Trimming pared 5 bases from V and 8 bases from J, leaving 16 bases between. Here the CDR3 DNA reads TGTGCCAGCAGCCTCCGAGGGGGTAGAGATGAGCAGTTCTTC. Translated: CASSLRGGRDEQFF. Combining the CDR3 with reference TRBV7-6 and TRBJ2-1 gives the whole variable domain GAGVSQSPRYKVTKRGQDVALRCDPISGHVSLYWYRQALGQGPEFLTYFNYEAQQDKSGLPNDRFSAERPEGSISTLTIQRTEQRDSAMYRCASSLRGGRDEQFFGPGTRLTVL.

With respect to this clone: The same CDR3 arises from other DNA sequences in this sample as well. This rearrangement joins TRBV4-1 to TRBJ2-1; D gene ambiguous. CDR3 size: 15 residues. V shed 2 bases and J shed 0 bases, with 8 bases lying between them. CDR1 and CDR2 from the germline V gene are MGHRA and YSYEKL. For the CDR3, the DNA is TGCGCCAGCAGCCAATTGGCGAGCTCCTACAATGAGCAGTTCTTC. It specifies CASSQLASSYNEQFF.

This chain joins TRBV27 and TRBJ2-1; D might be TRBD2 (5 bases). The CDR3 covers 15 residues. V was trimmed by 5 bases and J by 2 bases, leaving 13 bases between them. Germline loops: CDR1 MNHEY, CDR2 SMNVEV (reference sequence). The CDR3: CASSEGSVPYNEQFF. The CDR3 DNA reads as TGTGCCAGCAGTGAAGGTAGCGTCCCCTACAATGAGCAGTTCTTC.

The V and J genes are TRBV4-1 and TRBJ2-4, with 7 bases matching TRBD1. Trimming at V came to 4 bases and at J to 0 bases, leaving 6 bases not matched to a gene. CDR3 length: 16 amino acids. The germline gives CDR1 MGHRA, CDR2 YSYEKL. Here the CDR3 reads CASSRTGEGAKNIQYF. In nucleotides, the CDR3 is TGCGCCAGCAGCCGAACAGGGGAAGGAGCCAAAAACATTCAGTACTTC.